This TCR beta chain comes out of a study of somatic mutations in cytotoxic T cells in rheumatoid arthritis. Study in general: The researchers flow-sorted some T-cell populations stained with V beta antibodies and got nearly 100% purity, and these included V beta1+ cells sequenced for TCRB.

This clone was found a few times. The antigen remains undetermined. Sequencing was performed with immunoSEQ multiplex PCR; in TCRdb, only in-frame clones are kept and a portion is missing. Of tens of thousands of clones listed, approximately 83% are singletons. The CDR3 has 13 residues. Germline-derived CDR1 and CDR2 are GTSNPN and SVGIG (reference sequence). Deletions cut 1 base from V and 9 bases from J, with 13 bases between. Points from the study as a whole: In rheumatoid arthritis patients, the slight underrepresentation of TRBV07 was not adjusted for multiple comparisons.

Positive magnetic bead selection isolated CD4+ and CD8+ cells, and flow cytometry checked purity. Sequenced: CD8+ T cells sorted from blood. The sequence came from an adult with rheumatoid arthritis. This rearrangement joins TRBV30 to TRBJ2-1; a possible D gene is TRBD2 (5 bases). The CDR3 loop reads CAWSGRERVEQFF. CDR3 nucleotide sequence: TGTGCCTGGAGTGGAAGGGAGAGGGTTGAGCAGTTCTTC.